This TCR beta chain stems from a study of spatial heterogeneity in lung cancer. For the study at large: Within raw reads, each unique TCR and UMI combination appeared on average more than ten times. Whole-study results and caveats: The study found that expanded intratumoral alpha and beta TCR counts tracked tumor mutation counts.

This clonotype counts as medium-sized (0.01 to 0.1%). As yet, its antigen is unknown. Time point of the sample: sample taken at primary tumor resection. The 65 or so donors had untreated early-stage non-small cell lung cancer. Whole RNA was taken from tumor, nontumor lung or frozen PBMC; it was then sequenced unsorted. Germline V CDR1 and CDR2: ENHRY, SYGVKD. V shed 8 bases and J shed 3 bases, with 18 bases lying between them. CDR3 size: 15 residues. TCR cDNA molecules were tagged individually, and each one carried a unique molecular identifier. TCRdb analysed the 5' RACE reads with MiXCR anew, one entry per CDR3 protein. The repertoire has some 7,900 distinct CDR3 sequences, over 6.5% of them found once; the top ten carry roughly a sixth.

The chain couples TRBV10-3 to TRBJ2-3; possibly TRBD1 or TRBD2 for D (5 bases each). The receptor's source is a female donor with early-stage non-small cell lung cancer. Sequenced material: lung tumor tissue, taken at surgery. CDR3 sequence reads: CAIALGDLGTDTQYF. The CDR3 DNA is TGTGCCATCGCTTTGGGGGACCTAGGTACAGATACGCAGTATTTT.